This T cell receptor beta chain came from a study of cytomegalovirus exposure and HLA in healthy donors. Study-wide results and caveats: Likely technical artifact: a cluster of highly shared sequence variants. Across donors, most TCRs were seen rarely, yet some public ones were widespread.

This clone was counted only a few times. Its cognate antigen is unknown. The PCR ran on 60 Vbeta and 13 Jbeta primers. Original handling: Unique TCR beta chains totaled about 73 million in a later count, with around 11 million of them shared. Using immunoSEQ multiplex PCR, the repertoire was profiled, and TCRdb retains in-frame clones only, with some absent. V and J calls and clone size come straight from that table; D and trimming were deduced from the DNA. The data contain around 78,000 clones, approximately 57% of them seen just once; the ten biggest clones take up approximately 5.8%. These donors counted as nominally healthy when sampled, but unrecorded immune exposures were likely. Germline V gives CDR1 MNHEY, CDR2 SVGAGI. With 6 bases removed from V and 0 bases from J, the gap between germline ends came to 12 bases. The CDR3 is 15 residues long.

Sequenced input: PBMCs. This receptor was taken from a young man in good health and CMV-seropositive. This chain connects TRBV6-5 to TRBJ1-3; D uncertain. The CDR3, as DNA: TGTGCCAGCAGACCAAATCCAGTCTCTGGAAACACCATATATTTT. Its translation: CASRPNPVSGNTIYF.